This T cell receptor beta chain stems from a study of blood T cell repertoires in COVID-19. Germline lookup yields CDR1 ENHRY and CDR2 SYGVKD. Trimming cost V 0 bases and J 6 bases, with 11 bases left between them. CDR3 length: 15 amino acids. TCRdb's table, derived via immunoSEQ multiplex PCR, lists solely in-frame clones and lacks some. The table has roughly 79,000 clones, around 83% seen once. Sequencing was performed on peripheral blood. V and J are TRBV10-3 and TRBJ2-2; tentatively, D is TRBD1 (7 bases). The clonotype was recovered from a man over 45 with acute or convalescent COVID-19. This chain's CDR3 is CAISESQGGPGELFF. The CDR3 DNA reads TGTGCCATCAGTGAGTCCCAGGGGGGTCCCGGGGAGCTGTTTTTT.